The rows below give T cell receptor beta chains drawn from one sample of a study of T cells after somatic rescue of genetic block. Measured with immunoSEQ multiplex PCR; TCRdb has only the in-frame clones, and not every one. The top ten hold 22% of the sample, which has some 9,100 clones, around 70% seen once. Sample: peripheral blood mononuclear cells (PBMCs). These TCRs come from a boy aged 5-17 years. Both conserved end residues are part of each CDR3. Each record gives: J gene, clone size, V gene, D gene, CDR3 protein, CDR3 DNA. A D gene is named only where the DNA matches it firmly. The size of a clone is reported for some rows only, either as once, few or many, or as a class for expanded clones.

TRBJ1-2,.,TRBV29-1,.,CSVEKGTGSYGYTF,TGCAGCGTTGAAAAGGGTACAGGCTCTTATGGCTACACCTTC
TRBJ2-7,.,TRBV2,.,CASKRDRGGHPYEQYF,TGTGCCAGCAAGCGGGATAGAGGGGGACACCCCTACGAGCAGTACTTC
TRBJ2-5,.,TRBV5-1,.,CASSLALVSSLQETQYF,TGCGCCAGCAGCTTGGCCTTGGTTTCTTCCCTACAAGAGACCCAGTACTTC
TRBJ1-1,.,TRBV2,.,CASTWIQGGATEAFF,TGTGCCAGCACCTGGATTCAGGGAGGGGCCACTGAAGCTTTCTTT
TRBJ2-1,.,TRBV5-6,.,CASSFLRNEQFF,TGTGCCAGCAGCTTCCTCCGGAATGAGCAGTTCTTC
TRBJ2-7,.,TRBV6-4,TRBD1,CASRVTGTGPYEQYF,TGTGCCAGCAGAGTTACCGGGACAGGGCCCTACGAGCAGTACTTC
TRBJ1-1,few,TRBV7-9,.,CASSLVIPEAFF,TGTGCCAGCAGCTTAGTAATACCTGAAGCTTTCTTT
TRBJ2-7,.,TRBV10-1,TRBD2,CASSAGGPGYEQYF,TGCGCCAGCAGTGCGGGAGGGCCAGGATACGAGCAGTACTTC
TRBJ2-7,.,TRBV5-1,TRBD2,CASSFASGSSYEQYF,TGCGCCAGCAGCTTTGCTAGCGGGAGCTCCTACGAGCAGTACTTC
TRBJ2-5,.,TRBV28,.,CASSFQETQYF,TGTGCCAGCAGTTTCCAAGAGACCCAGTACTTC
TRBJ2-3,few,TRBV7-7,TRBD2,CASSLAPAGVADTQYF,TGTGCTAGCAGCTTAGCTCCAGCGGGAGTAGCAGATACGCAGTATTTT
TRBJ2-5,.,TRBV30,.,CAWSYGITTETQYF,TGTGCCTGGAGTTACGGGATCACGACCGAGACCCAGTACTTC
TRBJ2-7,.,TRBV4-1,.,CASSREPPDSAPQYEQYF,TGCGCCAGCAGCAGGGAACCGCCTGATAGCGCCCCCCAGTACGAGCAGTACTTC
TRBJ2-7,.,TRBV18,.,CASSHRDYTHEQYF,TGTGCCAGCTCACACAGGGACTATACTCACGAGCAGTACTTC
TRBJ2-7,.,TRBV28,TRBD1,CASRRTGGGQYF,TGTGCCAGCAGACGTACAGGGGGCGGGCAGTACTTC
TRBJ1-5,.,TRBV18,.,CASSPGAYSNQPQHF,TGTGCCAGCTCACCCGGGGCCTATAGCAATCAGCCCCAGCATTTT
TRBJ2-7,.,TRBV28,TRBD2,CASSLSIAGGFYEQYF,TGTGCCAGCAGCCTAAGCATAGCGGGCGGGTTCTACGAGCAGTACTTC
TRBJ2-1,once,TRBV7-6,TRBD2,CASSPRTSGGAGYNEQFF,TGTGCCAGCAGCCCAAGGACTAGCGGGGGGGCCGGGTACAATGAGCAGTTCTTC
TRBJ1-5,.,TRBV5-5,.,CASSFLQGPNQPQHF,TGTGCCAGCAGCTTCCTACAGGGCCCCAATCAGCCCCAGCATTTT
TRBJ2-7,once,TRBV6-5,TRBD2,CASRKRGNSYEQYF,TGTGCCAGCAGGAAGCGGGGGAACTCCTACGAGCAGTACTTC
TRBJ1-6,once,TRBV5-1,.,CASSFDHRVNSPLHF,TGCGCCAGCAGCTTTGATCACAGGGTTAATTCACCCCTCCACTTT
TRBJ2-7,.,TRBV7-8,.,CASSFRTPSSYEQYF,TGTGCCAGCAGCTTCAGGACCCCAAGCTCCTACGAGCAGTACTTC
TRBJ2-7,.,TRBV6-5,.,CASTEGRFNYEQYF,TGTGCCAGCACCGAGGGGAGGTTTAACTACGAGCAGTACTTC
TRBJ2-1,.,TRBV30,.,CAWNAGTTGEQFF,TGTGCCTGGAACGCGGGGACCACCGGTGAGCAGTTCTTC
TRBJ1-2,.,TRBV6-1,.,CASSEPPQEYGYTF,TGTGCCAGCAGTGAACCGCCGCAGGAGTATGGCTACACCTTC
TRBJ1-1,few,TRBV21-1,.,CASSPEDHLDSTEAFF,TGTGCCAGCAGCCCAGAGGACCACTTAGATAGCACTGAAGCTTTCTTT
TRBJ2-7,.,TRBV5-1,TRBD2,CASSLAPSGESYEQYF,TGCGCCAGCAGCTTGGCTCCCAGCGGGGAGTCCTACGAGCAGTACTTC
TRBJ1-6,few,TRBV28,.,CASSLLGKSPLHF,TGTGCCAGCAGTTTATTAGGGAAATCACCCCTCCACTTT